The present T cell receptor beta chain was sequenced within a study of T cells expressing NK-cell markers. Overall study: Sequencing of TCR beta repertoires drew on sorted CD3+CD56+NKG2C+, CD3+CD56+NKG2C- and CD3+CD56-NKG2C+ T cells. Within the sequenced cohort of eight donors, seven exhibited HCMV seropositivity and one was seronegative.

CDR3 length equals 18 residues. Germline V gives CDR1 SGHDN, CDR2 FVKESK. Regarding this clonotype: Its antigen is as yet unknown.

TCRdb reworked the 5' RACE reads into one entry per CDR3 protein, no DNA. The sample shows 250,000 or so distinct CDR3 sequences, and 4% to 5% sits with its ten largest clones. General study findings and limits: Leadership of the CD3+CD56-NKG2C+ fraction also belonged to these clonotypes in several donors.

The gene calls are TRBV14 and TRBJ2-3; TCRdb lists TRBD1, though no DNA is available to test this call. The sequence was obtained from a woman aged 18-70 years in good health. Material for sequencing was blood T cells: a sorted CD56 or NKG2C T cell subset, CD4+ or CD8+ T cells, or bulk PBMC T cells (not recorded which). The CDR3 sequence: CASSQGGPGQGLAVTQYF.